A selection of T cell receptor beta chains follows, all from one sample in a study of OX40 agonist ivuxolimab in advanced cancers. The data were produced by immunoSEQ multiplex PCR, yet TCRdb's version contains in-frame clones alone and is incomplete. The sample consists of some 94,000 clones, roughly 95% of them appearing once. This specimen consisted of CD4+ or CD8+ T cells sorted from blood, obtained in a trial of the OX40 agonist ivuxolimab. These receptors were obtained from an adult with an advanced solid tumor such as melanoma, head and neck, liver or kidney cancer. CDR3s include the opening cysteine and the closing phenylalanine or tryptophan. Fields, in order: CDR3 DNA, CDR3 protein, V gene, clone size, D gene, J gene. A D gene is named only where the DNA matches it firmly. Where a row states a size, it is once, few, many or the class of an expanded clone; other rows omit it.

CDR3 DNA: TGTGCCAGCAGCCATAGTTTGGGGCGCTACGAGCAGTACTTC
CDR3 protein: CASSHSLGRYEQYF
V gene: TRBV9
clone size: -
D gene: -
J gene: TRBJ2-7

CDR3 DNA: TGTGCCAGCAGTTTAGCCACCTACGAGCAGTACTTC
CDR3 protein: CASSLATYEQYF
V gene: TRBV28
clone size: -
D gene: -
J gene: TRBJ2-7

CDR3 DNA: TGTGCCAGCAGCTTTTCCGGGACAGGGTTAACCGGGGAGCTGTTTTTT
CDR3 protein: CASSFSGTGLTGELFF
V gene: TRBV5-4
clone size: -
D gene: TRBD1
J gene: TRBJ2-2

CDR3 DNA: TGTGCCAGCAGCTTAGGGAGGGGTATCGGCAATGAGCAGTTCTTC
CDR3 protein: CASSLGRGIGNEQFF
V gene: TRBV7-6
clone size: -
D gene: -
J gene: TRBJ2-1

CDR3 DNA: TGTGCCAGCAGCCTCGACAGCTCCTACAATGAGCAGTTCTTC
CDR3 protein: CASSLDSSYNEQFF
V gene: TRBV7-9
clone size: -
D gene: -
J gene: TRBJ2-1

CDR3 DNA: TGTGCCAGTAGTATAGGGCGGCAGACTAACTATGGCTACACCTTC
CDR3 protein: CASSIGRQTNYGYTF
V gene: TRBV19
clone size: -
D gene: -
J gene: TRBJ1-2

CDR3 DNA: TGTGCCAGTAGCTTCATTGCGGTTAGCACAGATACGCAGTATTTT
CDR3 protein: CASSFIAVSTDTQYF
V gene: TRBV19
clone size: -
D gene: -
J gene: TRBJ2-3

CDR3 DNA: TGTGCCAGTAGTATCGGACAGGGAAACTCCTACGAGCAGTACTTC
CDR3 protein: CASSIGQGNSYEQYF
V gene: TRBV19
clone size: -
D gene: TRBD1
J gene: TRBJ2-7

CDR3 DNA: TGTGCCAGCAGCAAACCCCCCCCAGCGGGGACCACCTACGAGCAGTACTTC
CDR3 protein: CASSKPPPAGTTYEQYF
V gene: TRBV21-1
clone size: -
D gene: -
J gene: TRBJ2-7

CDR3 DNA: TGTGCCAGTAGTATTGTACATGGCGGCACTGAAGCTTTCTTT
CDR3 protein: CASSIVHGGTEAFF
V gene: TRBV19
clone size: -
D gene: -
J gene: TRBJ1-1

CDR3 DNA: TGTGCCAGCAGTGAAACAGGGTTCCACGAGCAGTACTTC
CDR3 protein: CASSETGFHEQYF
V gene: TRBV2
clone size: -
D gene: -
J gene: TRBJ2-7

CDR3 DNA: TGTGCCAGCAGTCTTCAGGGTGGGTCCTACAATGAGCAGTTCTTC
CDR3 protein: CASSLQGGSYNEQFF
V gene: TRBV27
clone size: -
D gene: -
J gene: TRBJ2-1

CDR3 DNA: TGTGCCAGCAGTGAACGGCTAGCGGGAATGAGGACAGATACGCAGTATTTT
CDR3 protein: CASSERLAGMRTDTQYF
V gene: TRBV2
clone size: -
D gene: TRBD2
J gene: TRBJ2-3

CDR3 DNA: TGTGCCAGCAGCTTAGGTCCGAGGGCGCTCACAGATACGCAGTATTTT
CDR3 protein: CASSLGPRALTDTQYF
V gene: TRBV7-8
clone size: -
D gene: -
J gene: TRBJ2-3

CDR3 DNA: TGTGCCAGCAGTTTAGCGGGACGGGGCTACGAGCAGTACTTC
CDR3 protein: CASSLAGRGYEQYF
V gene: TRBV27
clone size: -
D gene: -
J gene: TRBJ2-7

CDR3 DNA: TGTGCCAGCAGTCCTTTAATCGGGCAGCTAGACTCCTACGAGCAGTACTTC
CDR3 protein: CASSPLIGQLDSYEQYF
V gene: TRBV28
clone size: once
D gene: -
J gene: TRBJ2-7

CDR3 DNA: TGTGCCAGTAGCACTAGCGGGGGGGTCCCCTACAATGAGCAGTTCTTC
CDR3 protein: CASSTSGGVPYNEQFF
V gene: TRBV19
clone size: -
D gene: TRBD2
J gene: TRBJ2-1

CDR3 DNA: TGTGCCAGCAGCCTCTCACCTAGGGGCGATCAGCCCCAGCATTTT
CDR3 protein: CASSLSPRGDQPQHF
V gene: TRBV4-2
clone size: -
D gene: -
J gene: TRBJ1-5

CDR3 DNA: TGCGCCAGCAGCGACGGAGAAGGGTGGCACAATGAGCAGTTCTTC
CDR3 protein: CASSDGEGWHNEQFF
V gene: TRBV5-1
clone size: -
D gene: -
J gene: TRBJ2-1

CDR3 DNA: TGCGCCAGCAGTGGAAGGGGGCAGGGGAACACTGAAGCTTTCTTT
CDR3 protein: CASSGRGQGNTEAFF
V gene: TRBV10-1
clone size: -
D gene: TRBD1
J gene: TRBJ1-1

CDR3 DNA: TGCGCCAGCAGCTTGGACGAGACAGGCAGCCAGGATGAAAAACTGTTTTTT
CDR3 protein: CASSLDETGSQDEKLFF
V gene: TRBV5-1
clone size: once
D gene: -
J gene: TRBJ1-4

CDR3 DNA: TGTGCCAGCAGCTTGGGACATGTAGACTACGAGCAGTACTTC
CDR3 protein: CASSLGHVDYEQYF
V gene: TRBV5-5
clone size: -
D gene: -
J gene: TRBJ2-7

CDR3 DNA: TGTGCCAGCTCACCCTCGGACAACTCGGCCGCAGATACGCAGTATTTT
CDR3 protein: CASSPSDNSAADTQYF
V gene: TRBV18
clone size: -
D gene: -
J gene: TRBJ2-3

CDR3 DNA: TGTGCCAGCAGACACACACAGGGTGCCCAAGAGACCCAGTACTTC
CDR3 protein: CASRHTQGAQETQYF
V gene: TRBV13
clone size: -
D gene: -
J gene: TRBJ2-5

CDR3 DNA: TGTGCCAGTAGTTGGGGTTCGGCAGGGAACTATGGCTACACCTTC
CDR3 protein: CASSWGSAGNYGYTF
V gene: TRBV19
clone size: -
D gene: -
J gene: TRBJ1-2

CDR3 DNA: TGTGCCAGCATCCCTAACCGCCCGCAGGGCCTGAACACTGAAGCTTTCTTT
CDR3 protein: CASIPNRPQGLNTEAFF
V gene: TRBV21-1
clone size: -
D gene: -
J gene: TRBJ1-1

CDR3 DNA: TGCGCCAGCAGCTTCGGCCTAGCGGGAGGGCCCTCCTACGAGCAGTACTTC
CDR3 protein: CASSFGLAGGPSYEQYF
V gene: TRBV5-1
clone size: -
D gene: TRBD2
J gene: TRBJ2-7

CDR3 DNA: TGTGCCAGCACGCGCGGACTAGCGGGGGAAGAGACCCAGTACTTC
CDR3 protein: CASTRGLAGEETQYF
V gene: TRBV2
clone size: -
D gene: TRBD2
J gene: TRBJ2-5

CDR3 DNA: TGCGCCAGCAGCCAAGAGCTTTCCCCGGGACTAGCGGGGTACGAGCAGTACTTC
CDR3 protein: CASSQELSPGLAGYEQYF
V gene: TRBV5-4
clone size: -
D gene: TRBD2
J gene: TRBJ2-7

CDR3 DNA: TGTGCCAGTAGTAAGGGACTAGCGGGGTCTCGAGAGACCCAGTACTTC
CDR3 protein: CASSKGLAGSRETQYF
V gene: TRBV19
clone size: -
D gene: TRBD2
J gene: TRBJ2-5

CDR3 DNA: TGTGCCAGCAGCTTGGAATCCTACGAGCAGTACTTC
CDR3 protein: CASSLESYEQYF
V gene: TRBV5-4
clone size: -
D gene: -
J gene: TRBJ2-7

CDR3 DNA: TGTGCCAGCAGCGGGGGACTAGCGGGCGGCACAGATACGCAGTATTTT
CDR3 protein: CASSGGLAGGTDTQYF
V gene: TRBV9
clone size: -
D gene: TRBD2
J gene: TRBJ2-3

CDR3 DNA: TGTGCCAGCAGTGAGGGCCCCTCCTACAATGAGCAGTTCTTC
CDR3 protein: CASSEGPSYNEQFF
V gene: TRBV6-1
clone size: -
D gene: -
J gene: TRBJ2-1

CDR3 DNA: TGCAGCGTTCCTGGGGGGCAGGGTGACACTGAAGCTTTCTTT
CDR3 protein: CSVPGGQGDTEAFF
V gene: TRBV29-1
clone size: -
D gene: -
J gene: TRBJ1-1

CDR3 DNA: TGTGCCAGCAGCTTAGGACAGTGGGCAGATACGCAGTATTTT
CDR3 protein: CASSLGQWADTQYF
V gene: TRBV11-2
clone size: -
D gene: -
J gene: TRBJ2-3

CDR3 DNA: TGTGCCAGCAGTGGCCTAGCGGGGATATCCTACAATGAGCAGTTCTTC
CDR3 protein: CASSGLAGISYNEQFF
V gene: TRBV28
clone size: -
D gene: TRBD2
J gene: TRBJ2-1